These 23 T cell receptor beta chains were sequenced from one sample in a study of blood T cell repertoires in COVID-19. Sequencing used immunoSEQ multiplex PCR; TCRdb keeps in-frame clones, though not all of them. The sample lists fewer than 200,000 clones; 82% were seen once. Sequencing used peripheral blood. These receptors were obtained from a woman between 65 and 79 years old with acute or convalescent COVID-19.

The CDR3 loop reads CASRRGSLSNQPQHF. The CDR3 DNA reads TGTGCCAGCAGGCGGGGTTCCCTAAGCAATCAGCCCCAGCATTTT. The chain couples TRBV2 to TRBJ1-5; D gene ambiguous. The length of the CDR3 is 15 residues. Germline V CDR1 and CDR2: SNHLY, FYNNEI. V lost 6 bases and J lost 1, with 13 bases in between. Filled out from reference TRBV2 and TRBJ1-5, the complete variable domain reads EPEVTQTPSHQVTQMGQEVILRCVPISNHLYFYWYRQILGQKVEFLVSFYNNEISEKSEIFDDQFSVERPDGSNFTLKIRSTKLEDSAMYFCASRRGSLSNQPQHFGDGTRLSIL.

The rearrangement uses TRBV15 and TRBJ1-1; D is ambiguous. Germline CDR1 and CDR2: LNHNV and YYDKDF (reference sequence). The CDR3 spans 14 residues. Trimming removed 4 bases from V and 1 base from J, with 10 bases in between. This chain's CDR3 is CATSIMSGNTEAFF. DNA for the CDR3: TGTGCCACCAGCATTATGAGCGGGAACACTGAAGCTTTCTTT.

The chain links TRBV28 to TRBJ1-2, with 8 bases matching TRBD1. The CDR3 loop spans 15 amino acids. Trimming removed 7 bases from V and 4 bases from J; junction bases left unmatched: 11. CDR1 MDHEN and CDR2 SYDVKM come from the germline V gene. The CDR3 loop reads CASIPGTGRIYGYTF. CDR3 nucleotide sequence: TGTGCCAGCATCCCCGGGACAGGCAGAATCTATGGCTACACCTTC.

This rearrangement joins TRBV4-1 to TRBJ1-6; possibly TRBD1 for D (5 bases). V lost 0 bases to trimming and J lost 0 bases, with 18 bases between them. The germline V gene has CDR1 MGHRA and CDR2 YSYEKL. The CDR3 has 20 residues. CDR3 amino acids: CASSQEAGGFSSSYNSPLHF. The CDR3 coding sequence is TGCGCCAGCAGCCAAGAAGCGGGGGGGTTTTCTAGCTCCTATAATTCACCCCTCCACTTT.

This rearrangement joins TRBV28 to TRBJ2-7, with TRBD1 identical over 12 bases. This CDR3 spans 14 amino acids. CDR1 and CDR2 from the germline V gene are MDHEN and SYDVKM. Unmatched junction bases numbered 4, after V lost 5 bases and J lost 5 bases. CDR3 amino acids: CASSPGQGANEQYF. DNA of the CDR3: TGTGCCAGCAGTCCGGGACAGGGGGCGAACGAGCAGTACTTC. Combining the CDR3 with reference TRBV28 and TRBJ2-7 gives the whole variable domain DVKVTQSSRYLVKRTGEKVFLECVQDMDHENMFWYRQDPGLGLRLIYFSYDVKMKEKGDIPEGYSVSREKKERFSLILESASTNQTSMYLCASSPGQGANEQYFGPGTRLTVT.

The rearrangement joins TRBV7-2 to TRBJ1-5, with D possibly matching TRBD1 (6 bases). The germline V and J ends were trimmed by 7 bases and 5 bases, with 15 bases remaining between them. The germline CDR1 and CDR2 sequences are SGHTA and FQGNSA. The CDR3 loop spans 14 amino acids. CDR3 protein: CASTIAGGHQPQHF. The CDR3 DNA is TGTGCCAGCACAATCGCGGGGGGCCATCAGCCCCAGCATTTT.

This clone was counted a few times. J is TRBJ2-2 and V is TRBV14, with 11 bases matching TRBD1. CDR3 length equals 18 residues. The germline V gene has CDR1 SGHDN and CDR2 FVKESK. V shed 0 bases and J 7 bases; nucleotides not matched to a gene: 10. CDR3 sequence: CASSQDPGQGAPGGELFF. The CDR3 DNA is TGTGCCAGCAGCCAAGATCCAGGACAGGGGGCGCCAGGCGGGGAGCTGTTTTTT.

The rearrangement uses TRBV4-3 and TRBJ1-4, with TRBD1 identical over 10 bases. The CDR3 has 15 amino acids. V lost 5 bases to trimming and J lost 6 bases; unmatched junction nucleotides: 6. Germline-derived CDR1 and CDR2 are LGHNA and YSLEER. In DNA, the CDR3 is TGCGCCAGCAGCATGACAGGGGGCGCGTATGAAAAACTGTTTTTT. Translating gives CASSMTGGAYEKLFF.

V is TRBV9 and J is TRBJ2-7; 7 positions agree with TRBD1. V shed 4 bases, J shed 6 bases, and the junction held 1 base outside the gene matches. This CDR3 region has 11 residues. The germline gives CDR1 SGDLS, CDR2 YYNGEE. The CDR3 DNA follows: TGTGCCAGCAGCTCAGGGGGCGAGCAGTACTTC. It translates to CASSSGGEQYF.

Only a few counts were recorded for this clone. The CDR3 loop reads CASSPPGINIQYF. CDR3 in DNA: TGTGCCAGCAGCCCCCCGGGGATTAACATTCAGTACTTC. This chain uses TRBV3-1 (or the pseudogene TRBV3-2) with TRBJ2-4, with D perhaps matching TRBD2 (5 bases). V lost 4 bases to trimming and J lost 7 bases, with 11 bases between them. CDR1 and CDR2 (germline): LGHDT, YNNKEL (reference sequence). The CDR3 is made up of 13 amino acids.

The chain combines TRBV4-1 with TRBJ1-2; D is undetermined. Germline V gene lookup returns CDR1 MGHRA and CDR2 YSYEKL. This CDR3 contains 14 residues. The V gene lost 0 bases and the J gene lost 1 base, with 6 bases spanning the gap. The CDR3 coding sequence is TGCGCCAGCAGCCAAGATCGTTTTAACTATGGCTACACCTTC. Protein: CASSQDRFNYGYTF.

V is TRBV5-1 and J is TRBJ2-2; possibly TRBD2 for D (6 bases). The V end was cut by 1 base, the J end by 3 bases, with 13 bases between. The CDR3 contains 16 residues. Germline V gives CDR1 SGHRS, CDR2 YFSETQ. In DNA form, the CDR3 reads TGCGCCAGCAGCTTGTCCGGGAGAACAGACACCGGGGAGCTGTTTTTT. Its translation is CASSLSGRTDTGELFF.

The CDR3 region has the DNA TGTGCCAGCAGTTTATCAATCGGGAATTACGAGCAGTACTTC. Translating it yields CASSLSIGNYEQYF. The rearrangement joins TRBV27 to TRBJ2-7, with D maybe TRBD2 (5 bases). Germline values: CDR1 MNHEY, CDR2 SMNVEV (reference sequence). Trimming removed 0 bases from V and 4 bases from J, with 10 bases in between. The CDR3 length is 14 residues.

The rearrangement joins TRBV18 to TRBJ1-2; the D gene is possibly TRBD1 (5 bases). The CDR3 runs to 13 residues. Per the germline V gene, CDR1 is KGHSH and CDR2 is LQKENI. Trimming stripped 2 bases from V and 2 bases from J, with 6 bases between. The CDR3 sequence is CASSPAGNYGYTF. The DNA of the CDR3 is TGTGCCAGCTCACCAGCAGGGAACTATGGCTACACCTTC.

V gene TRBV19 combines with J gene TRBJ1-5; unclear D gene. Looked up from germline, CDR1 is LNHDA and CDR2 is SQIVND (reference sequence). The CDR3 has 14 residues. V lost 4 bases, J lost 1 base, and 8 bases lay in between. This chain's CDR3 is CASSTGSSNQPQHF. The CDR3 coding sequence is TGTGCCAGTAGTACGGGGTCCAGCAATCAGCCCCAGCATTTT.

The chain employs TRBV10-3 and TRBJ2-3; tentatively, D is TRBD2 (6 bases). Germline lookup yields CDR1 ENHRY and CDR2 SYGVKD. V lost 6 bases and J lost 7, with 14 bases in between. This CDR3 comprises 13 residues. Written as DNA, the CDR3 is TGTGCCATCAGCGGGGCCGGGAGCAATACGCAGTATTTT. It codes for CAISGAGSNTQYF.

For this clone: The sample holds other DNA sequences that translate to the same CDR3. V and J are TRBV5-1 and TRBJ2-7; 11 nucleotides align to TRBD1. The junction had 1 base not matched to a gene; V was cut back by 3 bases and J by 2 bases. The germline gives CDR1 SGHRS, CDR2 YFSETQ. The CDR3 runs to 14 residues. The CDR3 DNA follows: TGCGCCAGCAGCTGGGGACAGGGGGCCTACGAGCAGTACTTC. This gives the protein CASSWGQGAYEQYF.

The V call is TRBV19, the J call TRBJ2-1; 7 bases align to TRBD2. Trimming cost V 1 base and J 4 bases; bases outside gene matches: 4. Germline loops: CDR1 LNHDA, CDR2 SQIVND (reference sequence). This CDR3 spans 15 amino acids. The CDR3 DNA sequence: TGTGCCAGTAGTATAGGCGGGAGAGGGTACAATGAGCAGTTCTTC. Translation gives CASSIGGRGYNEQFF. Full variable domain (remainder filled in from reference TRBV19 and TRBJ2-1): DGGITQSPKYLFRKEGQNVTLSCEQNLNHDAMYWYRQDPGQGLRLIYYSQIVNDFQKGDIAEGYSVSREKKESFPLTVTSAQKNPTAFYLCASSIGGRGYNEQFFGPGTRLTVL.

The chain employs TRBV30 and TRBJ1-3; no definite D call. With 1 base removed from V and 7 bases from J, the gap between germline ends came to 11 bases. There are 13 residues in the CDR3. Germline CDR1 and CDR2: GTSNPN and SVGIG (reference sequence). The CDR3 protein is CAWSGGGINTIYF. CDR3 sequence (DNA): TGTGCCTGGAGTGGGGGAGGTATTAACACCATATATTTT.

This chain links TRBV3-1 (or the pseudogene TRBV3-2) with TRBJ1-2; 10 bases agree with TRBD1. The CDR3 runs to 15 residues. The germline V gene encodes CDR1 LGHDT and CDR2 YNNKEL (reference sequence). V gave up 0 bases and J gave up 8 bases; unmatched junction bases: 6. CDR3 nucleotides: TGTGCCAGCAGCCAAGACCCGACAGGGGGCGGGGGCTACACCTTC. Protein sequence: CASSQDPTGGGGYTF.

The chain carries TRBV7-8 and TRBJ2-7, with D tentatively TRBD2 (6 bases). V lost 5 bases, J lost 1 base, and 15 bases lay in between. Germline V gene data show CDR1 as SGHVS and CDR2 as FQNEAQ. The CDR3 extends over 15 amino acids. The DNA of the CDR3 is TGTGCCAGCAGCGCAACTCCCGGGACTTCCTACGAGCAGTACTTC. Translation gives CASSATPGTSYEQYF.

V is TRBV9 and J is TRBJ1-1; TRBD1 might be the D (5 bases). Germline CDR1 is SGDLS and CDR2 is YYNGEE. This CDR3 has 13 residues. Trimming removed 0 bases from V and 7 bases from J, with 10 bases in between. CDR3 region: CASSVDGQGEAFF. The CDR3 DNA sequence: TGTGCCAGCAGCGTAGACGGGCAGGGTGAAGCTTTCTTT.

The chain uses TRBV4-2 and TRBJ2-7; TRBD1 matches 7 bases. The CDR3 spans 16 residues. The germline CDR1 and CDR2 sequences are LGHNA and YNFKEQ. V gave up 1 base and J gave up 4 bases; unmatched junction bases: 10. CDR3 nucleotide sequence: TGTGCCAGCAGCCAAGTTTCCACCGGGACAGCTTACGAGCAGTACTTC. It specifies CASSQVSTGTAYEQYF.